Below, 2 T cell receptor beta chains from the same sample are listed, as sequenced in a study of T cells in Graves' hyperthyroidism and ophthalmopathy. Template material for amplifying TCR beta CDR3 regions consisted of RNA transcripts. The HTBI set primed first-round TCR CDR3 RT-PCR. A single record per CDR3 protein comes from TCRdb applying MiXCR to the multiplex PCR reads. The sample lists fewer than 750,000 distinct CDR3 sequences, around 15% occurring once. The sample taken for sequencing was blood. The source of these receptors is a woman in her fifties or sixties with Graves' ophthalmopathy.

This chain uses TRBV27 with TRBJ1-1; 7 bases are a match to TRBD1. The germline gives CDR1 MNHEY, CDR2 SMNVEV (reference sequence). This CDR3 is 17 amino acids long. Losses at the gene ends were 2 bases for V and 1 base for J; bases not matched to a gene: 10. The CDR3 protein is CASSLRGQDWWNTEAFF. DNA for the CDR3: TGTGCCAGCAGTTTACGAGGACAGGATTGGTGGAACACTGAAGCTTTCTTT.

DNA for the CDR3: TGTGCCAGCAGCGTAGCCGTGCGTCAGACGGACAATGAGCAGTTCTTC. It specifies CASSVAVRQTDNEQFF. The chain joins TRBV9 to TRBJ2-1, with no clear D. This CDR3 is built from 16 residues. CDR1 is SGDLS, CDR2 YYNGEE, per germline. V was pared by 0 bases and J by 5 bases, with 15 bases between.